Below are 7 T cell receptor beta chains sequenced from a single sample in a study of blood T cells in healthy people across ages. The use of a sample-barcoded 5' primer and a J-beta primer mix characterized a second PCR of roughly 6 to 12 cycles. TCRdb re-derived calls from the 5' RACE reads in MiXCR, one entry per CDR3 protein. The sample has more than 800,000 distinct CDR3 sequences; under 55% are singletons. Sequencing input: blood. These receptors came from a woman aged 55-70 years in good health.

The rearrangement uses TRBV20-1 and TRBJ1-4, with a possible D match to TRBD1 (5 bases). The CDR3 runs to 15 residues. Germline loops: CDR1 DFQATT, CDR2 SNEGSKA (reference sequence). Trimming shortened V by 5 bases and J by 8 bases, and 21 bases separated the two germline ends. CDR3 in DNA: TGCAGTGCTGGCTTTGGTGGGACGGGAGGAGAAAAACTGTTTTTT. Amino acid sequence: CSAGFGGTGGEKLFF.

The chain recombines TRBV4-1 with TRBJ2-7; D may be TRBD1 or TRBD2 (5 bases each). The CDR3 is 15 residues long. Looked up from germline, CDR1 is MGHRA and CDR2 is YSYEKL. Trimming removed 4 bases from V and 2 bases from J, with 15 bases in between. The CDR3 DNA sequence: TGCGCCAGCAGCCGAATCAGGGACCAAACCTACGAGCAGTACTTC. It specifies CASSRIRDQTYEQYF.

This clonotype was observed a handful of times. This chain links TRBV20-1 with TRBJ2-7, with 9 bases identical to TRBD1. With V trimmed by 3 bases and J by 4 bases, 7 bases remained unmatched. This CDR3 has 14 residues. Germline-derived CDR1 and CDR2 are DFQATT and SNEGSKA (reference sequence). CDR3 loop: CSASPGDRVYEQYF. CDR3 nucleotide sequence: TGCAGTGCTAGTCCGGGGGACAGGGTTTACGAGCAGTACTTC.

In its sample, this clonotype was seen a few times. The CDR3 here is CATSRGQGNEQFF. The CDR3 nucleotides are TGTGCCACCAGCAGAGGTCAGGGCAATGAGCAGTTCTTC. The rearrangement links TRBV15 to TRBJ2-1; a weak D match, TRBD1 (5 bases). Looked up from germline, CDR1 is LNHNV and CDR2 is YYDKDF (reference sequence). V lost 1 base, J lost 6 bases, and 7 bases lay in between. The CDR3 extends over 13 amino acids.

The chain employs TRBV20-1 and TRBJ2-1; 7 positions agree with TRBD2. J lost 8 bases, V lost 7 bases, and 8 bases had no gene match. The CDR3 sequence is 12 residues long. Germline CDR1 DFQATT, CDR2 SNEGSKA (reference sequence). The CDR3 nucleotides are TGCAGTGGACTAGCCGGGCGCGATGAGCAGTTCTTC. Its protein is CSGLAGRDEQFF.

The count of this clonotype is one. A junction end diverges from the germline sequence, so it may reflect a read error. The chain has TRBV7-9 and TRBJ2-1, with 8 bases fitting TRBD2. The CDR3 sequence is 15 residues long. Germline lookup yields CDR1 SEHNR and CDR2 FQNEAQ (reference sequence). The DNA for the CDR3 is TGTGCCGGCAGCTTAGAGGCAGCGGGGGCGGATGAGCAGTTCTTC. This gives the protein CAGSLEAAGADEQFF.

The CDR3 DNA reads TGTGCCAGCAGTTACTCTAAAGGGGGCCTCTGGAATGAGCAGTTCTTC. Its translation is CASSYSKGGLWNEQFF. This chain links TRBV6-5 with TRBJ2-1, with 7 bases identical to TRBD1. Germline assignment: CDR1 MNHEY and CDR2 SVGAGI. CDR3 size: 16 residues. The V gene end was trimmed by 0 bases and the J gene end by 7 bases; junction bases not matched to a gene: 9.